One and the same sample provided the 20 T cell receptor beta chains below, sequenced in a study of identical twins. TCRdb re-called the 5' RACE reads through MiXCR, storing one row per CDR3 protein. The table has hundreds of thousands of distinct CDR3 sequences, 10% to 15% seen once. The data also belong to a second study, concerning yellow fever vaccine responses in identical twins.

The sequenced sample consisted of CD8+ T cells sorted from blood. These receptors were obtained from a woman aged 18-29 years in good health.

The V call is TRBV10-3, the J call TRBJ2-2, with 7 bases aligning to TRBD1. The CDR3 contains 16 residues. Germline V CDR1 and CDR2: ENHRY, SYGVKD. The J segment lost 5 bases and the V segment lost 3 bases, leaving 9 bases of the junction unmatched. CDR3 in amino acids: CAISEPRTGGTGELFF. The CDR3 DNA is TGTGCCATCAGTGAACCTCGGACAGGAGGAACCGGGGAGCTGTTTTTT.

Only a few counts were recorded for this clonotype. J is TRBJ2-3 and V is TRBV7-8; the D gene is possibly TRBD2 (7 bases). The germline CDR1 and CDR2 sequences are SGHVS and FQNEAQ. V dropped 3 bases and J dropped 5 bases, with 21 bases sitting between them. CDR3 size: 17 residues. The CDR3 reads CASSFWGGRGGGDTQYF. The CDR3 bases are TGTGCCAGCAGCTTCTGGGGGGGGCGGGGTGGTGGAGATACGCAGTATTTT.

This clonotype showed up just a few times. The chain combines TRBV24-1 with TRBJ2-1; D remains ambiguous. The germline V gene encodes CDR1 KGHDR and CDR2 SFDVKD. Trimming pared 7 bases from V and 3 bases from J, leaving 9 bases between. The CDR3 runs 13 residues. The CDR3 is CATRDLSYNEQFF. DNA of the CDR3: TGTGCCACCAGAGACCTAAGCTACAATGAGCAGTTCTTC.

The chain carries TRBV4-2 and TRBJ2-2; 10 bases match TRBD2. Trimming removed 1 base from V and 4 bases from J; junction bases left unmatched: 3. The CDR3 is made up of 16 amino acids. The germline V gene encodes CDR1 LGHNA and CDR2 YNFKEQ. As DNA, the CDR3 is TGTGCCAGCAGCCAAGCTCTAGCGGGGGCCACCGGGGAGCTGTTTTTT. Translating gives CASSQALAGATGELFF.

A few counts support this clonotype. CDR3 residues: CASSHEGALADTQYF. The CDR3, as DNA: TGTGCCAGCAGCCACGAGGGGGCCTTGGCAGATACGCAGTATTTT. V gene TRBV7-9 combines with J gene TRBJ2-3; TRBD1 matches 7 bases. The CDR3 extends over 15 amino acids. Trimming removed 5 bases from V and 4 bases from J; junction bases left unmatched: 9. The germline V gene has CDR1 SEHNR and CDR2 FQNEAQ (reference sequence).

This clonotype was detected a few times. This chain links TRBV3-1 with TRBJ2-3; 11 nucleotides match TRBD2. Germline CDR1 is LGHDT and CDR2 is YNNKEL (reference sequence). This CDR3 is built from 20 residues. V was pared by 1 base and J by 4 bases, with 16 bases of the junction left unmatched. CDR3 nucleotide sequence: TGTGCCAGCAGCCAAGTCGCGTCTTCCGTAGCGGGAGGGCTGCCAGATACGCAGTATTTT. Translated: CASSQVASSVAGGLPDTQYF.

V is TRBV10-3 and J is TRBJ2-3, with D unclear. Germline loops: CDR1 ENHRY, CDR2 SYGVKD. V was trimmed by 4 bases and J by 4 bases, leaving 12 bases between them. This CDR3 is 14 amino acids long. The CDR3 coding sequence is TGTGCCATCAGTGCCACCTCCAAGGCAGATACGCAGTATTTT. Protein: CAISATSKADTQYF.

CDR3 sequence reads: CATIQGLDGYTF. DNA of the CDR3: TGTGCCACTATACAGGGCCTAGATGGCTACACCTTC. This chain joins TRBV2 and TRBJ1-2, with a weak D call TRBD1 (6 bases). Between the trimmed V and J ends, which lost 10 bases and 6 bases, there was a span of 15 bases. In germline, CDR1 is SNHLY, CDR2 FYNNEI. The CDR3 covers 12 residues.

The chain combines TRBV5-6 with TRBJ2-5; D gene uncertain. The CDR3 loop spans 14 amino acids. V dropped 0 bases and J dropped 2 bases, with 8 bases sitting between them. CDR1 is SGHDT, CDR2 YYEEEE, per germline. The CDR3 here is CASSLGPVQETQYF. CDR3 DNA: TGTGCCAGCAGCTTGGGGCCTGTACAAGAGACCCAGTACTTC.

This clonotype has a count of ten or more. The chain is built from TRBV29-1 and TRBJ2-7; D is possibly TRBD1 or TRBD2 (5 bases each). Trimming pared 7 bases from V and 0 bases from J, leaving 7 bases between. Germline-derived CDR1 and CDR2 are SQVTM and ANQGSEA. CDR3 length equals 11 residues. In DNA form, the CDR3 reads TGCAGCGCTGGGGGCTCCTACGAGCAGTACTTC. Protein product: CSAGGSYEQYF.

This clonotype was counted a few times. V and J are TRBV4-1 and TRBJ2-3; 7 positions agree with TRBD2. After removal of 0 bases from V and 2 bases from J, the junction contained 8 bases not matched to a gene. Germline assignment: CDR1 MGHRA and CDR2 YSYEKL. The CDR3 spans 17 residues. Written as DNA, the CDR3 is TGCGCCAGCAGCCAAGATTCTCTCGGGGGGATCACAGATACGCAGTATTTT. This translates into CASSQDSLGGITDTQYF.

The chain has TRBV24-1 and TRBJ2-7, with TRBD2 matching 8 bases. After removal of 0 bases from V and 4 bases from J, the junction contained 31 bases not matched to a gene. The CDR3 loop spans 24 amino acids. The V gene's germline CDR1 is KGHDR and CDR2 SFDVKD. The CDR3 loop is CATSDLGKAQSVIRREESDYEQYF. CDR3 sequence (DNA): TGTGCCACCAGTGATTTGGGTAAAGCCCAATCGGTAATTCGGCGGGAGGAGAGCGATTACGAGCAGTACTTC.

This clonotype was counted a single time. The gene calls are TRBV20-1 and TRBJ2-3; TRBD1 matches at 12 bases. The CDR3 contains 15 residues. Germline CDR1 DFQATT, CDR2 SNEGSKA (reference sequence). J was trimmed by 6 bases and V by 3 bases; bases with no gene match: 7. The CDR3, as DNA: TGCAGTGCTAGGCCCCGGGACAGGGGGCGGGATACGCAGTATTTT. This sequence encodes CSARPRDRGRDTQYF.

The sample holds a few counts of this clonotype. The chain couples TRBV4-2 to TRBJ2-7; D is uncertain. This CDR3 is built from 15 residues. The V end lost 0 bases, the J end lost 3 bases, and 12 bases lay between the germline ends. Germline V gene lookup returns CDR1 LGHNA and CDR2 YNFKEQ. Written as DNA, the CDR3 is TGTGCCAGCAGCCAAGAAGGCTCGGCGGTCTACGAGCAGTACTTC. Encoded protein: CASSQEGSAVYEQYF.

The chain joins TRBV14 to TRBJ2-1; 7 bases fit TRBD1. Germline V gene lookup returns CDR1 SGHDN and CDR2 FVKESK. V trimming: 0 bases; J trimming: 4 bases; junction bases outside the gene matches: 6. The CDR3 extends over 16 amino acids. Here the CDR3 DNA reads TGTGCCAGCAGCCAAGATCATGACAGGGTTTACAATGAGCAGTTCTTC. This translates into CASSQDHDRVYNEQFF.

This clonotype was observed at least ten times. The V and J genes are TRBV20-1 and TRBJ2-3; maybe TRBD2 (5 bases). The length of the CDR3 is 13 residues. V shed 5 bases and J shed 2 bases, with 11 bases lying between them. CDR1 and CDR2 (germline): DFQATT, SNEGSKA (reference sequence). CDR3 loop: CSASRDPTDTQYF. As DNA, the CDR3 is TGCAGTGCTTCTCGGGATCCCACAGATACGCAGTATTTT.

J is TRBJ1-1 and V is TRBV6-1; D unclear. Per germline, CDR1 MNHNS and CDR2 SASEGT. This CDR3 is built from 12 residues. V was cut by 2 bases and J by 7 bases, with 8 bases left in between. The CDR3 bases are TGTGCCAGCAGTGAAACATACCATGAAGCTTTCTTT. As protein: CASSETYHEAFF.

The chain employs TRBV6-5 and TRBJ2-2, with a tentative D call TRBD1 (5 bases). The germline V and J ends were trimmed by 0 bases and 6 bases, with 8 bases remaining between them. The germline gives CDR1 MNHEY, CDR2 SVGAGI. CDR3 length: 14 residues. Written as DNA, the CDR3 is TGTGCCAGCAGTTACTCGGAAGGGGCCGGGGAGCTGTTTTTT. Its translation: CASSYSEGAGELFF.

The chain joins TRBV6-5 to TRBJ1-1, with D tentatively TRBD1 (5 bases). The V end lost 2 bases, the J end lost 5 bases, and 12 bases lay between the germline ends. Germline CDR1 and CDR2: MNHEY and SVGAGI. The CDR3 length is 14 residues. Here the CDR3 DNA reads TGTGCCAGCAGTTACGACGTTGGGGGGACTGAAGCTTTCTTT. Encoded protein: CASSYDVGGTEAFF.

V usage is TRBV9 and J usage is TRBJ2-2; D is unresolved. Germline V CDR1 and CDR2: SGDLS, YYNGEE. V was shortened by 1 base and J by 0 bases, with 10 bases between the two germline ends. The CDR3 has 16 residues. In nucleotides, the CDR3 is TGTGCCAGCAGCGTATATCCTGACGCGAACACCGGGGAGCTGTTTTTT. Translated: CASSVYPDANTGELFF.